What follows is one T cell receptor (beta chain) and its context. The record originates from a study of blood T cell repertoires in COVID-19. Across the study: Material from acute and convalescent COVID-19 was sourced from the United States, Italy and Spain. PBMCs, B-cell-depleted T cells, or T cells provided the cDNA or gDNA that made up the material.

V lost 1 base, J lost 3 bases, and 2 bases stayed unmatched. The CDR3 contains 15 residues. CDR1 is SGHVS and CDR2 is FNYEAQ in the germline V gene. Original processing notes: Amplified reference gene primers provided the basis for estimating nucleated cell counts. The method was immunoSEQ multiplex PCR; TCRdb's version includes in-frame clones alone and lacks a portion of them. That table supplies the V and J calls and clone size; D and trimming were determined from the DNA. The sample comprises some 290,000 clones, about 85% of which are singletons, and roughly 4% rests with the top ten. This TCR was recovered from a man aged 18 to 29 with active or convalescent COVID-19. J is TRBJ2-2 and V is TRBV7-6, with 7 bases fitting TRBD1. Sequencing used peripheral blood. Here the CDR3 reads CASSLGQGDTGELFF. CDR3 in DNA: TGTGCCAGCAGCTTAGGACAGGGTGACACCGGGGAGCTGTTTTTT.